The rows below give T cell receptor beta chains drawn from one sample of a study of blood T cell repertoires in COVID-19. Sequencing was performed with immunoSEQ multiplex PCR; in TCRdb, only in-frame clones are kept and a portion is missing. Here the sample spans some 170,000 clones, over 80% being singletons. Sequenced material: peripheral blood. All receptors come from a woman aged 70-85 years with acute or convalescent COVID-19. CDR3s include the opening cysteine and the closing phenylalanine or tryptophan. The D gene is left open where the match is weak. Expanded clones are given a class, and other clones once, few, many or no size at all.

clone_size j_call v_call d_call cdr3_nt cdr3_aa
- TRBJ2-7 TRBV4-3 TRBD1 TGCGCCAGCAGCTTAGACAGGGGATCCTACGAGCAGTACTTC CASSLDRGSYEQYF
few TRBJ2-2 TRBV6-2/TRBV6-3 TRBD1 TGTGCCAGTAGCAGGACAGGGGGCGACACCGGGGAGCTGTTTTTT CASSRTGGDTGELFF
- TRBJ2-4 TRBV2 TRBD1 TGTGCCAGCAGTGAATCGGGACAGGGATACATTCAGTACTTC CASSESGQGYIQYF
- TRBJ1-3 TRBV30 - TGTGCCTGGAGTGTAAGGGGATCTGGAAACACCATATATTTT CAWSVRGSGNTIYF
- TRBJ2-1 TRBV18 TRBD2 TGTGCCAGCTCACTTTCTAGCGGGGGGCCTCCCTACAATGAGCAGTTCTTC CASSLSSGGPPYNEQFF
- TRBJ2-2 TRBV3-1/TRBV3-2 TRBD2 TGTGCCAGCACGCCAAGTACCCCCCGCAGCGGGGGGCTGTTTTTT CASTPSTPRSGGLFF
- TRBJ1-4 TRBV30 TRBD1 TGTGCCGCAGGGGGCCGGAATGAAAAACTGTTTTTT CAAGGRNEKLFF
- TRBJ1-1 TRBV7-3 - TGTGCCAGCAGCCCAGGAGGGAGGTACACTGAAGCTTTCTTT CASSPGGRYTEAFF
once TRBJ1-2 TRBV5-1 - TGCGCCAGCAGCTTGTTACGGAGTATCGGCTACACCTTC CASSLLRSIGYTF
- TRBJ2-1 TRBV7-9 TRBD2 TGTGCCAGCAGCCAAGGACTAGCGGGAGGAGTTGAGCAGTTCTTC CASSQGLAGGVEQFF
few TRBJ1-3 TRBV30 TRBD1 TGTGCCTGGCGGGACAGGGGTAAAGGAAACACCATATATTTT CAWRDRGKGNTIYF
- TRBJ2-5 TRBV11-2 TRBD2 TGTGCCAGCAGACTCATGGGGGGGAGCGGGGAGACCCAGTACTTC CASRLMGGSGETQYF
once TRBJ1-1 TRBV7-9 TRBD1 TGTGCCAGCAGCTTACGGACAGGGCGATGGGGCACTGAAGCTTTCTTT CASSLRTGRWGTEAFF